This T cell receptor (beta chain) was identified in a study of blood T cell repertoires in COVID-19. Recruits, aged roughly 18 to 100 years, lived in some 25 US areas. The method was immunoSEQ multiplex PCR; TCRdb's version includes in-frame clones alone and lacks a portion of them. The table lists about 480,000 clones, over 75% of them singletons. Trimming at V came to 2 bases and at J to 5 bases, leaving 12 bases not matched to a gene. CDR3 length equals 18 residues. CDR1 is MNHEY and CDR2 is SVGEGT in the germline V gene. The material sequenced was PBMCs or T cells enriched from blood (not recorded which). The gene calls are TRBV6-2 or TRBV6-3 and TRBJ2-3; 11 bases are shared with TRBD2. This TCR came from a woman between 35 and 50 years old who had recovered from COVID-19. The CDR3 DNA is TGTGCCAGCAGTTACCCCACTAGCGGGAGCTTTTCGGGAGATACGCAGTATTTT. Translating gives CASSYPTSGSFSGDTQYF.